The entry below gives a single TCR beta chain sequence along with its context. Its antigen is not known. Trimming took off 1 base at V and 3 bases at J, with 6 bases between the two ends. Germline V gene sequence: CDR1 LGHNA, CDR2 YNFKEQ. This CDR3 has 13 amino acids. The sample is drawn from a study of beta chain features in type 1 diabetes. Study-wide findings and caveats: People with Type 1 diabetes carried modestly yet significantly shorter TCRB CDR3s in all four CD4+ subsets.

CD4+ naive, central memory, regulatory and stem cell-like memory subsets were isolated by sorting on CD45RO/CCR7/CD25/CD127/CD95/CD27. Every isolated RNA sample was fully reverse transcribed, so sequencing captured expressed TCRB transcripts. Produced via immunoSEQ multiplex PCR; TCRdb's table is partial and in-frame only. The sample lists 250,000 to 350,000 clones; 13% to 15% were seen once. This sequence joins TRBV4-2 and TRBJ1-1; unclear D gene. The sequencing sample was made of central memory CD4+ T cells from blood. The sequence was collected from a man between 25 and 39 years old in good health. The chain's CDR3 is CASSQGRDTEAFF. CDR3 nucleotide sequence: TGTGCCAGCAGCCAAGGGCGGGACACTGAAGCTTTCTTT.